Shown below are 8 T cell receptor beta chains from a single sample sequenced in a study of beta chain features in type 1 diabetes. Sequencing targeted expressed TCRB transcripts, as all isolated RNA had been reverse transcribed. Libraries were prepared by immunoSEQ multiplex PCR; TCRdb keeps only in-frame clonotypes and omits some of them. The sample holds some 410,000 clones, approximately 15% seen once. The sequencing input was naive CD4+ T cells from blood. These receptors originate from a man aged 30 to 39 in good health.

This clone was observed a handful of times. The genes are TRBV4-2 and TRBJ2-1, with D possibly being TRBD1 or TRBD2 (5 bases each). The CDR3 runs 17 residues. Deletions cut 0 bases from V and 0 bases from J, with 12 bases between. From germline, CDR1 is LGHNA and CDR2 YNFKEQ. CDR3 amino acids: CASSQEWGPSSYNEQFF. As DNA, the CDR3 is TGTGCCAGCAGCCAAGAGTGGGGACCTAGCTCCTACAATGAGCAGTTCTTC.

The chain couples TRBV6-5 to TRBJ2-3; tentative D call: TRBD1 (6 bases). The CDR3 spans 15 residues. Germline assignment: CDR1 MNHEY and CDR2 SVGAGI. V lost 2 bases and J lost 4, with 13 bases in between. The DNA for the CDR3 is TGTGCCAGCAGTTACGCAGGGGTTGGTTCAGATACGCAGTATTTT. It specifies CASSYAGVGSDTQYF.

V gene TRBV7-9 combines with J gene TRBJ1-4; TRBD1 aligns across 7 bases. Trimming at V came to 0 bases and at J to 5 bases, leaving 3 bases not matched to a gene. Looked up from germline, CDR1 is SEHNR and CDR2 is FQNEAQ (reference sequence). The CDR3 extends over 15 amino acids. The CDR3 spells CASSLAGQPNEKLFF. The CDR3 coding sequence is TGTGCCAGCAGCTTAGCGGGACAGCCGAATGAAAAACTGTTTTTT.

To note about this clone: A much larger clone lies a single base off, so this may be a read error. V gene TRBV7-9 combines with J gene TRBJ2-5; no clear D gene. CDR1 and CDR2 (germline): SEHNR, FQNEAQ (reference sequence). The CDR3 has 11 residues. Trimming removed 5 bases from V and 3 bases from J, with 4 bases in between. CDR3 in amino acids: CASSQEETQYF. CDR3 nucleotide sequence: TGTGCCAGCAGCCAAGAAGAGACCCAGTACTTC.

This chain connects TRBV29-1 to TRBJ1-1, with TRBD1 as a possible D gene (5 bases). The V end lost 4 bases, the J end lost 4 bases, and 13 bases lay between the germline ends. This CDR3 is 13 amino acids long. Germline values: CDR1 SQVTM, CDR2 ANQGSEA. CDR3 sequence reads: CSVALGVGTEAFF. CDR3 nucleotide sequence: TGCAGCGTTGCGCTGGGGGTGGGCACTGAAGCTTTCTTT.

This clone was detected a few times. This chain links TRBV11-2 with TRBJ2-7; D may be TRBD2 (6 bases). Germline V lookup: CDR1 SGHAT, CDR2 FQNNGV. The V and J ends lost 5 bases and 6 bases respectively, with 17 bases between them. This CDR3 is built from 14 residues. DNA of the CDR3: TGTGCCAGCAGCCTCGGGACTCCCGCTGGCGAGCAGTACGTC. Translation gives CASSLGTPAGEQYV.

The chain uses TRBV12-2 and TRBJ2-3; whether TRBD2, the table's D call, matches the DNA was not checked. TRBV12-2 is an annotated pseudogene. CDR3 length equals 16 residues. The DNA of the CDR3 is TGTGCAAGTCGCTTATCAACGGGGACTAGCACAGATACGCAGTATTTT. This gives the protein CASRLSTGTSTDTQYF.

This clone has more than one count but fewer than ten. The CDR3 loop reads CASSSPTAQETQYF. The CDR3, as DNA: TGTGCCAGCAGCTCACCGACAGCACAAGAGACCCAGTACTTC. V usage is TRBV5-4 and J usage is TRBJ2-5; D is perhaps TRBD1 (5 bases). V lost 3 bases to trimming and J lost 2 bases, with 11 bases between them. The V gene's germline CDR1 is SGHNT and CDR2 YYREEE (reference sequence). The CDR3 totals 14 residues.